The sequence of this T cell receptor beta chain was determined in a study of blood T cell repertoires in COVID-19. In the study overall: Italy, Spain and the United States were the sources of the convalescent and acute COVID-19 samples.

Trimming cost V 4 bases and J 0 bases; bases outside gene matches: 6. There are 17 residues in the CDR3. Germline CDR1 SNHLY, CDR2 FYNNEI. Original handling: Reference gene primer amplification gave nucleated cell count estimates. The repertoire was sequenced with immunoSEQ multiplex PCR; TCRdb's copy has only in-frame clones and lacks some. The DNA gave D and trimming, while V, J and clone size come from that table. The sample yields around 62,000 clones, under 95% seen once. This chain uses TRBV2 with TRBJ2-2; TRBD2 agrees at 9 bases. The clonotype was recovered from a man between 70 and 80 years old with active COVID-19. The sequenced material came from peripheral blood. The CDR3 loop reads CASSALAGTTNTGELFF. DNA for the CDR3: TGTGCCAGCAGTGCCCTAGCGGGGACGACGAACACCGGGGAGCTGTTTTTT.